This T cell receptor (beta chain) was sequenced in a study of CD8 T cells in Susac syndrome. General study findings and limits: The study's TCR sequencing and HLA analysis covered a relatively small number of individuals, and the study acknowledged this.

Points on this clonotype: Its specificity is unknown.

TCR beta from blood CD8+ and CD4+ T cells was sequenced. Those who served as multiple sclerosis controls were treatment-naive patients with stable or active relapsing-remitting disease. Random-hexamer reverse transcription was applied to about 0.45 to 1 ug RNA. Multiplex PCR with immunoSEQ amplified the TCR beta CDR3 across 54 Vbeta and 13 Jbeta. TCRdb reprocessed the immunoSEQ multiplex PCR reads via MiXCR and lists one record per CDR3 protein. The table records 300,000 or so distinct CDR3 sequences, approximately 90% of them present only once. The source material was CD4+ T cells from PBMCs. The sequence was collected from a human donor with multiple sclerosis.

For the CDR3, the DNA is TGTGCCAGCAAAAGGGACAGGGAAGGCGAGCAGTACTTC. Its translation is CASKRDREGEQYF. The chain links TRBV11-2 to TRBJ2-7, with 9 bases fitting TRBD1. The germline V gene has CDR1 SGHAT and CDR2 FQNNGV. V shed 7 bases, J shed 6 bases, and the junction held 7 bases outside the gene matches. This CDR3 is 13 amino acids long.